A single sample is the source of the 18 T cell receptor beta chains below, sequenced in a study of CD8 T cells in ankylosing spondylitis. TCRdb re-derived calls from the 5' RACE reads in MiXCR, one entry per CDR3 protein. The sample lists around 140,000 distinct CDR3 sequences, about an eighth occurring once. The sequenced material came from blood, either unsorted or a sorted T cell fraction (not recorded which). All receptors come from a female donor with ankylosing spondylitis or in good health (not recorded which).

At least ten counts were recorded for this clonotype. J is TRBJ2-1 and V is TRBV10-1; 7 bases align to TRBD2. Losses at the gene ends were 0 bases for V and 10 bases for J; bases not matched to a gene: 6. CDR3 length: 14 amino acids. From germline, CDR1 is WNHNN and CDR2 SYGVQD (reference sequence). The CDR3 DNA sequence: TGCGCCAGCAGTGAGTCGGGAGGGTTTCGGGAGCAGTTCTTC. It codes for CASSESGGFREQFF.

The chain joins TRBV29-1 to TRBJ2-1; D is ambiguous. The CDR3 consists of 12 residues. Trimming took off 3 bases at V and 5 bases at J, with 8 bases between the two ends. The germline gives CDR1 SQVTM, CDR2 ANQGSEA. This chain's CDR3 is CSVELQHNEQFF. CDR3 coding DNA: TGCAGCGTTGAGTTACAGCACAATGAGCAGTTCTTC.

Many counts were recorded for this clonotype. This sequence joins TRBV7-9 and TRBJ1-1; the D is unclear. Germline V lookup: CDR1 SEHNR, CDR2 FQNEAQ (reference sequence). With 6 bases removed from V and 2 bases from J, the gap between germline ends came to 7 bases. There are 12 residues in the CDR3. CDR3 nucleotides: TGTGCCAGCAGGAGCCAAAACACTGAAGCTTTCTTT. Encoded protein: CASRSQNTEAFF.

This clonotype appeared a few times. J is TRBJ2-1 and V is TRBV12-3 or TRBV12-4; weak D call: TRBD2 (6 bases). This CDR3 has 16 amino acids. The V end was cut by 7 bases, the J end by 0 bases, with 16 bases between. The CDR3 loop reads CASTGERVSSYNEQFF. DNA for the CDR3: TGTGCCAGCACGGGCGAGCGGGTGAGCTCCTACAATGAGCAGTTCTTC.

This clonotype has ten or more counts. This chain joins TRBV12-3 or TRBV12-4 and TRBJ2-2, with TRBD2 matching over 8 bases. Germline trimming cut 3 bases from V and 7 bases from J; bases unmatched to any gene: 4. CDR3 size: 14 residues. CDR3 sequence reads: CASSFREGRGELFF. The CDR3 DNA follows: TGTGCCAGCAGTTTTCGGGAGGGCCGCGGGGAGCTGTTTTTT.

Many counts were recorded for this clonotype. The CDR3 region is CASSPSTGSSYNEQFF. CDR3 coding DNA: TGTGCCAGCTCACCCTCGACGGGGAGCTCCTACAATGAGCAGTTCTTC. The genes are TRBV18 and TRBJ2-1; D may be TRBD2 (5 bases). CDR3 length: 16 residues. V lost 3 bases and J lost 0, with 12 bases in between. Looked up from germline, CDR1 is KGHSH and CDR2 is LQKENI.

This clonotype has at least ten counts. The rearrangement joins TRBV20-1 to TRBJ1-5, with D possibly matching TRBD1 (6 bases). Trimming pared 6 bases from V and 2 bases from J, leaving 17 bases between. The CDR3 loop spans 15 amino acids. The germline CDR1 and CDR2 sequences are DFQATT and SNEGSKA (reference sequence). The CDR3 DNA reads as TGCAGTGCCTTCCGGGACACCCCGGGCAATCAGCCCCAGCATTTT. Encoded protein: CSAFRDTPGNQPQHF.

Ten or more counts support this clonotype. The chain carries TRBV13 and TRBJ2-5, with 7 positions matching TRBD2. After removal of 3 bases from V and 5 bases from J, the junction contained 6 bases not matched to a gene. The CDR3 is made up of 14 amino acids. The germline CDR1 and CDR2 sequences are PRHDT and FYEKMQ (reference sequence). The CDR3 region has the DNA TGTGCCAGCAGCTTGGGACGGCGGGGGGAGACCCAGTACTTC. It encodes CASSLGRRGETQYF.

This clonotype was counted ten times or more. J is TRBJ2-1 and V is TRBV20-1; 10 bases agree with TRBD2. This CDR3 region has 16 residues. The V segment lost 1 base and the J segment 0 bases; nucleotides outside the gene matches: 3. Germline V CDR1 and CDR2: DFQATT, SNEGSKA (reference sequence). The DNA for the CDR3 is TGCAGTGCTAGAGTAGCTAGCGGGAGCTCCTACAATGAGCAGTTCTTC. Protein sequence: CSARVASGSSYNEQFF.

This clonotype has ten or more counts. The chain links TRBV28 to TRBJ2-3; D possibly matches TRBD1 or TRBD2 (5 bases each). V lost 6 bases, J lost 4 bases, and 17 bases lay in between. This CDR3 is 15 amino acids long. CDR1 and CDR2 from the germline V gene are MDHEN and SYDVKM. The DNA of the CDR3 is TGTGCCAGCAGCCGTCCCTATGGGACGCCAGATACGCAGTATTTT. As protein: CASSRPYGTPDTQYF. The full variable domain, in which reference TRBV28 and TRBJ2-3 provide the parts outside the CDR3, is DVKVTQSSRYLVKRTGEKVFLECVQDMDHENMFWYRQDPGLGLRLIYFSYDVKMKEKGDIPEGYSVSREKKERFSLILESASTNQTSMYLCASSRPYGTPDTQYFGPGTRLTVL.

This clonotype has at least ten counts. The CDR3 loop is CSASRGEVADTQYF. The DNA of the CDR3 is TGCAGCGCCTCCCGGGGGGAGGTAGCAGATACGCAGTATTTT. The chain links TRBV29-1 to TRBJ2-3; TRBD2 matches 7 bases. CDR3 length: 14 amino acids. Looked up from germline, CDR1 is SQVTM and CDR2 is ANQGSEA. V was pared by 7 bases and J by 4 bases, with 11 bases of the junction left unmatched.

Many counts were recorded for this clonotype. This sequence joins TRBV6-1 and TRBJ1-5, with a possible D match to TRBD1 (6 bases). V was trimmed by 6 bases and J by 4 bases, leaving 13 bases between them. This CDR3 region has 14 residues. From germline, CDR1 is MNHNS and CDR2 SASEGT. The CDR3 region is CASSPLRGNQPQHF. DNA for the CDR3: TGTGCCAGCAGCCCCTTGAGGGGGAATCAGCCCCAGCATTTT.

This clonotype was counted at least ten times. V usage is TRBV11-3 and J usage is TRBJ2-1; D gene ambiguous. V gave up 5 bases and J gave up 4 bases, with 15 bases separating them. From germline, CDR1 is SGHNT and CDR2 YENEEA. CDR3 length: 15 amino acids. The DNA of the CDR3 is TGTGCCAGCAGCCACAGAACTACTAAGTACAATGAGCAGTTCTTC. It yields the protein CASSHRTTKYNEQFF.

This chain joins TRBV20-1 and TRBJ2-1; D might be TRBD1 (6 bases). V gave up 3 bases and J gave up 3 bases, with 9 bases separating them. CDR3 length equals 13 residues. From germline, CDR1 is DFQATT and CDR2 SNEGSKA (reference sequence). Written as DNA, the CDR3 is TGCAGTGCTAGTAGGGGGAACTACAATGAGCAGTTCTTC. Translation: CSASRGNYNEQFF.

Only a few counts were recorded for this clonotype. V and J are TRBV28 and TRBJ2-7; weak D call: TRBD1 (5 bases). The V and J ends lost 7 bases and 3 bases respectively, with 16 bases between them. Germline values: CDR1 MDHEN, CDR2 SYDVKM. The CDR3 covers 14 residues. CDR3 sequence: CASKGTGLSYEQYF. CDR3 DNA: TGTGCCAGCAAGGGAACAGGATTAAGCTACGAGCAGTACTTC.

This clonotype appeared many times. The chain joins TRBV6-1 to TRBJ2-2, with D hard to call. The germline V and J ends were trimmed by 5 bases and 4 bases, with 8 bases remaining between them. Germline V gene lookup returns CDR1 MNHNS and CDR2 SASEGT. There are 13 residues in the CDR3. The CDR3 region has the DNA TGTGCCAGCAGTCCCTACATCACCGGGGAGCTGTTTTTT. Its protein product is CASSPYITGELFF.

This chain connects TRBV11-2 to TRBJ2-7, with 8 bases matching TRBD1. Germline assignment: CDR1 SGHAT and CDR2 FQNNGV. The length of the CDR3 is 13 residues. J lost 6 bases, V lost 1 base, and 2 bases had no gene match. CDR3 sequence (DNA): TGTGCCAGCAGCTTAGGGACAGGGAGCGAGCAGTACTTC. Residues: CASSLGTGSEQYF. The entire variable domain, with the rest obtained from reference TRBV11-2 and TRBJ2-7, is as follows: EAGVAQSPRYKIIEKRQSVAFWCNPISGHATLYWYQQILGQGPKLLIQFQNNGVVDDSQLPKDRFSAERLKGVDSTLKIQPAKLEDSAVYLCASSLGTGSEQYFGPGTRLTVT.

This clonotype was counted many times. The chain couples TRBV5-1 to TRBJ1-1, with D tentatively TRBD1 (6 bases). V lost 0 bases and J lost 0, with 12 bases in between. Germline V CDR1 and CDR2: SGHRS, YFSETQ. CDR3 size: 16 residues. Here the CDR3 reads CASSLGGGGVNTEAFF. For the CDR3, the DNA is TGCGCCAGCAGCTTGGGGGGGGGCGGGGTGAACACTGAAGCTTTCTTT.